This T cell receptor beta chain was profiled in a study of T cells in women clearing cervical HPV infection. Across the study: Cases' blood sampling followed lesion detection by median about 150 days (90 to 200). The study, taken as a whole, reports: Repertoire richness, not evenness, was significantly elevated in CIN3+ cases versus controls.

Here immunoSEQ multiplex PCR was the method, and the copy in TCRdb shows in-frame clones only, minus some. This sample lists 40,000 to 55,000 clones; its ten largest clones have more than 0.8%. A note on this clone: The antigen is not known.

This TCR came from a woman aged 18-69 years with a cervical HPV16 infection that either progressed to CIN3+ or cleared (not recorded which). Material: blood buffy coat.

This chain's CDR3 is CASSQDRDYSYEQYF. Incomplete CDR3 DNA: TGCGCCAGCAGCCAAGATCGGGACTACTCCTACGAG. The rearrangement uses TRBV4-1 and TRBJ2-7; 7 nucleotides align to TRBD2. The observed sequence ends 3 residues before the CDR3 terminus, with the missing tail filled in from the germline J gene. The CDR3 loop spans 15 amino acids. The ends lost 0 bases at V and 0 bases at J; junction bases unmatched: 2. Germline V gene sequence: CDR1 MGHRA, CDR2 YSYEKL.